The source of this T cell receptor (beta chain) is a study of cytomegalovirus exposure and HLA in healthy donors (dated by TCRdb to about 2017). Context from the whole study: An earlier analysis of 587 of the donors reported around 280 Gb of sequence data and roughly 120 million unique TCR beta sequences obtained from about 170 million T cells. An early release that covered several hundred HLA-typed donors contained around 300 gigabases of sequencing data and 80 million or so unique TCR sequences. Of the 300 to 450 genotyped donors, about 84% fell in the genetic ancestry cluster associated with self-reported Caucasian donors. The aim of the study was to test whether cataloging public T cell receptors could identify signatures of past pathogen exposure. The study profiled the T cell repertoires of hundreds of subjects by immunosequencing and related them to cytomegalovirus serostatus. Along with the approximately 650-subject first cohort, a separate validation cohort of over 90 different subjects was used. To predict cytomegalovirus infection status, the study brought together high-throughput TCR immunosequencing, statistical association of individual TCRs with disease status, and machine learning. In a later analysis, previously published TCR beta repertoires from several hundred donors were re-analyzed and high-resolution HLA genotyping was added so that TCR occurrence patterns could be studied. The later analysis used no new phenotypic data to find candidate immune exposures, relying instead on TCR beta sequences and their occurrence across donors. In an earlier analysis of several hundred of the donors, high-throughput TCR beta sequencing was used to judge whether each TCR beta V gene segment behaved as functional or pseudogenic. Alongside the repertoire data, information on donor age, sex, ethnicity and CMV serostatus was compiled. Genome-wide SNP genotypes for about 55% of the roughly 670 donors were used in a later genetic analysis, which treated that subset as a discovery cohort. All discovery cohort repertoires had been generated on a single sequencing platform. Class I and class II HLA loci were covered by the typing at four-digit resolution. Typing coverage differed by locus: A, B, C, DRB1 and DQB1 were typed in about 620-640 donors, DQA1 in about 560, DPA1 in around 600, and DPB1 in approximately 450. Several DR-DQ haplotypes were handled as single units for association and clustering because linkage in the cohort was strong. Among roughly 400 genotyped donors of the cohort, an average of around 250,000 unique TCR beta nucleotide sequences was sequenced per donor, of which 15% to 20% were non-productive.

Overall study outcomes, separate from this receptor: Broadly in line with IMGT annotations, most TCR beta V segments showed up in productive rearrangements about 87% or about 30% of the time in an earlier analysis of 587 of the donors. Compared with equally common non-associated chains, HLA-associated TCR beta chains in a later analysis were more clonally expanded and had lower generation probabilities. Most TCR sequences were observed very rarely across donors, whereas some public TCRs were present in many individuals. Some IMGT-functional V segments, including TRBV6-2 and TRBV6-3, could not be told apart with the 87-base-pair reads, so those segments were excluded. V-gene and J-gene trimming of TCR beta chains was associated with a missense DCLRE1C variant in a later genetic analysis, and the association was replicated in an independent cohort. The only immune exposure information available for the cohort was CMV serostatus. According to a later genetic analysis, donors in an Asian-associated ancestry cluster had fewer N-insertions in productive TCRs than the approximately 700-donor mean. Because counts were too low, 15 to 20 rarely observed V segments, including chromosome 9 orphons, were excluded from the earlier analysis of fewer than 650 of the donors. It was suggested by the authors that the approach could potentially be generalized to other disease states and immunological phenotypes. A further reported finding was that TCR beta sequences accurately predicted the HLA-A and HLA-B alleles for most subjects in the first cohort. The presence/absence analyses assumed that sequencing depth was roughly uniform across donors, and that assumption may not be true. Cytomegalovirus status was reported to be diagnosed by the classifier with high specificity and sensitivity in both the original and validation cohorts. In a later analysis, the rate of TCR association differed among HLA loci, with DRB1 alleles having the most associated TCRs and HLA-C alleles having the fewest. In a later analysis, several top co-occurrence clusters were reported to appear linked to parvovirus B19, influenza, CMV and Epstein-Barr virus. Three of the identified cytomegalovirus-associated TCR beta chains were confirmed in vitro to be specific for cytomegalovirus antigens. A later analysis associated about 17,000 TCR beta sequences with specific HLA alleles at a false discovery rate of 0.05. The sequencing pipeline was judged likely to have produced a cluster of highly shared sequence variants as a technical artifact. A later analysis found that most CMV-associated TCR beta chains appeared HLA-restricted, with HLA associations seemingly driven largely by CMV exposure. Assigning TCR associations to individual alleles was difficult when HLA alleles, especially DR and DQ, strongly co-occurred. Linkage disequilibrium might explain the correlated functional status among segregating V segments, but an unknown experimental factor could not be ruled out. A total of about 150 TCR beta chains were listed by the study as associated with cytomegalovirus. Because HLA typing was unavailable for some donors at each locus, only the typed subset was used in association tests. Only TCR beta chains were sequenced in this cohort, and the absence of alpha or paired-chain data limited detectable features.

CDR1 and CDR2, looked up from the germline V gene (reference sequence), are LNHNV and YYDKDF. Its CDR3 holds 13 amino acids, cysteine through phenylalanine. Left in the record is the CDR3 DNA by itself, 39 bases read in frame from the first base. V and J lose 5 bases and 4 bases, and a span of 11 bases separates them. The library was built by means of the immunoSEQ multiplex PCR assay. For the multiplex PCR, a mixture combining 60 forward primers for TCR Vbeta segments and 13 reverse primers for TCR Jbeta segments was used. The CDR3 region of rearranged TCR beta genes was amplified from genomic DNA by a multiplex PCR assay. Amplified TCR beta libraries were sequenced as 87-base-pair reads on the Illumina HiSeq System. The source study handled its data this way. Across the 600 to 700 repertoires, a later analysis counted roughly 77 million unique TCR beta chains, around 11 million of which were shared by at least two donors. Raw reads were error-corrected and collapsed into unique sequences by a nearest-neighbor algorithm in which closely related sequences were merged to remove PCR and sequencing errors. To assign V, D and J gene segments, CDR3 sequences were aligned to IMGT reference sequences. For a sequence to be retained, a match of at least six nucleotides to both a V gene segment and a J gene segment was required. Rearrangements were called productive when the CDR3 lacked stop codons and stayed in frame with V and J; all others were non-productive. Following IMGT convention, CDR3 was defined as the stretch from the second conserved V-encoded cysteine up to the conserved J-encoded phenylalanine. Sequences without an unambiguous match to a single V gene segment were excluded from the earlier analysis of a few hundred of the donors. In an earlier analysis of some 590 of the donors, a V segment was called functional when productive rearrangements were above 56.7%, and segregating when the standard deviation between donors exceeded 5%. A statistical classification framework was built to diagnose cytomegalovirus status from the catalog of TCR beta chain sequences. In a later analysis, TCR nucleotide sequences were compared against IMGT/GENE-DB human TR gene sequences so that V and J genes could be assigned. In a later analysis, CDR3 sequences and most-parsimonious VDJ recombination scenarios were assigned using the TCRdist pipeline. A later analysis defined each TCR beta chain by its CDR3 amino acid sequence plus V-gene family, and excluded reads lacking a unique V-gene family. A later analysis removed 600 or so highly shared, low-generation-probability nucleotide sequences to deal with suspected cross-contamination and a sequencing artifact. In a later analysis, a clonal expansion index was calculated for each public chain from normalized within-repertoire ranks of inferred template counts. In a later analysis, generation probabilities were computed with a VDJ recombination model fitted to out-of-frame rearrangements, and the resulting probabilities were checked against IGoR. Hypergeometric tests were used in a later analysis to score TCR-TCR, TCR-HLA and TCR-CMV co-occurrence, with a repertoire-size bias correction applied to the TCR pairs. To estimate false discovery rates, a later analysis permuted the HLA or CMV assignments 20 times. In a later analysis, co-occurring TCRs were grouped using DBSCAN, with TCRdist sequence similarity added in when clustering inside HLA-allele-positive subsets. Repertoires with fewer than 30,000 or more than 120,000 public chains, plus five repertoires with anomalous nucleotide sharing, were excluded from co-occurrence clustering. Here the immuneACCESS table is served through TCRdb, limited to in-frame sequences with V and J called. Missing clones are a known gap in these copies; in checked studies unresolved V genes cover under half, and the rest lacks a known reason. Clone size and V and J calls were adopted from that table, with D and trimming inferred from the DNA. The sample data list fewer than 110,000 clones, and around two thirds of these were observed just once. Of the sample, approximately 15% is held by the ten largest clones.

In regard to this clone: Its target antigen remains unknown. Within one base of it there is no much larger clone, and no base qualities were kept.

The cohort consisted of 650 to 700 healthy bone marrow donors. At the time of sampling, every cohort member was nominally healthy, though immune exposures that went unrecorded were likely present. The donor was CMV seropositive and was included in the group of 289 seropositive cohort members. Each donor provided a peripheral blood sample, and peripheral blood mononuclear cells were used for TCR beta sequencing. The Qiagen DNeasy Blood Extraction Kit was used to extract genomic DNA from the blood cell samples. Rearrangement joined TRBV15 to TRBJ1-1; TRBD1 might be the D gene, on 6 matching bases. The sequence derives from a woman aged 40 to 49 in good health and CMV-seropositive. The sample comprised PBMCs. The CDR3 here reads CATSPRTVTEAFF. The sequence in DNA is TGTGCCACCAGCCCTCGGACAGTCACTGAAGCTTTCTTT.